These 15 T cell receptor beta chains originate from one sample sequenced in a study of T-cell memory formation after mild COVID-19. Each CDR3 protein is one row after TCRdb ran MiXCR on the 5' RACE reads. The top ten clones hold approximately 15% of a sample with around 120,000 distinct CDR3 sequences, approximately 15% of them seen once. The material sequenced was PBMCs or a T cell subset sorted from them (not recorded which). These receptors all stem from an adult woman who had mild COVID-19 (a few samples of this study predate the infection). Cell type and time point are not known.

This clonotype has only a few counts. Written as DNA, the CDR3 is TGTGCCAGCAAGAGTACGGAGACCGAGCAGTACTTC. Amino acid sequence: CASKSTETEQYF. The chain links TRBV6-6 to TRBJ2-7; D is ambiguous. V was cut by 7 bases and J by 6 bases, with 13 bases left in between. CDR1 and CDR2 from the germline V gene are MNHNY and SVGAGI (reference sequence). The CDR3 is 12 residues long.

The chain has TRBV5-1 and TRBJ1-1; TRBD1 agrees at 7 bases. The CDR3 is 13 residues long. CDR1 is SGHRS and CDR2 is YFSETQ in the germline V gene. V was clipped by 6 bases and J by 0 bases; unmatched bases: 2. In nucleotides, the CDR3 is TGCGCCAGCACGGGACAGATGAACACTGAAGCTTTCTTT. Its translation: CASTGQMNTEAFF.

This clonotype was seen only a few times. This rearrangement joins TRBV10-3 to TRBJ2-1; TRBD2 agrees at 13 bases. Germline CDR1 reads ENHRY; CDR2 reads SYGVKD. This CDR3 has 17 residues. J lost 7 bases, V lost 10 bases, and 16 bases had no gene match. CDR3 amino acids: CATAAWAPGLAGNEQFF. Written as DNA, the CDR3 is TGTGCCACCGCAGCATGGGCACCGGGACTAGCGGGGAATGAGCAGTTCTTC.

The rearrangement uses TRBV15 and TRBJ2-1; D is tentatively TRBD1 or TRBD2 (5 bases each). Per the germline V gene, CDR1 is LNHNV and CDR2 is YYDKDF (reference sequence). The CDR3 length is 15 residues. Trimming stripped 3 bases from V and 10 bases from J, with 19 bases between. CDR3 in amino acids: CATSRDLGGLDEQFF. The CDR3 nucleotides read TGTGCCACCAGCAGGGACCTTGGGGGTCTGGACGAGCAGTTCTTC.

The chain joins TRBV7-3 to TRBJ2-1; D gene unclear. CDR1 is SGHTA and CDR2 is FQGTGA in the germline V gene. The V and J ends lost 3 bases and 8 bases respectively, with 17 bases between them. This CDR3 contains 15 residues. CDR3 region: CASSFTAGTFDEQFF. The CDR3 bases are TGTGCCAGCAGCTTTACCGCCGGAACCTTTGATGAGCAGTTCTTC.

The chain combines TRBV7-9 with TRBJ2-5; 7 bases map to TRBD2. V lost 8 bases to trimming and J lost 1 base; unmatched junction nucleotides: 1. The CDR3 spans 12 residues. In germline, CDR1 is SEHNR, CDR2 FQNEAQ (reference sequence). CDR3 coding DNA: TGTGCCAGCGGGACTACCCAAGAGACCCAGTACTTC. This encodes CASGTTQETQYF.

The chain has TRBV6-1 and TRBJ1-6; unclear D gene. Germline CDR1 reads MNHNS; CDR2 reads SASEGT. Trimming removed 7 bases from V and 0 bases from J, with 13 bases in between. The CDR3 is 16 amino acids. The CDR3 sequence: CASTLQPLSYNSPLHF. In DNA, the CDR3 is TGTGCCAGCACTCTCCAACCCCTCTCCTATAATTCACCCCTCCACTTT.

This clonotype was picked up a small number of times. The J gene is TRBJ2-3, the V gene TRBV2; D call uncertain. The CDR3 is 14 amino acids. The V gene's germline CDR1 is SNHLY and CDR2 FYNNEI. V was cut by 3 bases and J by 0 bases, with 7 bases left in between. The CDR3 bases are TGTGCCAGCAGTGAGGGCCTTAGCACAGATACGCAGTATTTT. It encodes CASSEGLSTDTQYF.

The V and J genes are TRBV12-3 or TRBV12-4 and TRBJ2-5; maybe TRBD1 (6 bases). V was pared by 6 bases and J by 4 bases, with 15 bases between. This CDR3 has 14 amino acids. The CDR3 region has the DNA TGTGCCAGCAGACCCTCAGGGGTAGCAGAGACCCAGTACTTC. Protein product: CASRPSGVAETQYF.

The chain employs TRBV7-2 and TRBJ2-7; 14 bases agree with TRBD2. V shed 2 bases, J shed 4 bases, and the junction held 10 bases outside the gene matches. Germline V gene data show CDR1 as SGHTA and CDR2 as FQGNSA. This CDR3 is 18 amino acids long. The CDR3 coding sequence is TGTGCCAGCAGCTTATCGACTAGCGGGGGGGATTTCGGGTACGAGCAGTACTTC. This codes for CASSLSTSGGDFGYEQYF.

This clonotype came up a few times. As DNA, the CDR3 is TGTGCCAGCAGTTCGACAGGGGTGAGCAATCAGCCCCAGCATTTT. Translating it yields CASSSTGVSNQPQHF. The chain carries TRBV12-3 or TRBV12-4 and TRBJ1-5; 8 nucleotides agree with TRBD1. The CDR3 sequence is 15 residues long. Trimming cost V 4 bases and J 1 base; bases outside gene matches: 3.

This clonotype was seen ten or more times. V is TRBV10-3 and J is TRBJ2-7; D unclear. The V gene's germline CDR1 is ENHRY and CDR2 SYGVKD. There are 12 residues in the CDR3. V gave up 2 bases and J gave up 5 bases, with 7 bases separating them. The CDR3 protein is CAISEEANEQYF. The CDR3 nucleotides read TGTGCCATCAGTGAGGAGGCCAACGAGCAGTACTTC.

The gene calls are TRBV12-3 or TRBV12-4 and TRBJ2-1; D gene uncertain. V lost 6 bases to trimming and J lost 7 bases, with 10 bases between them. The CDR3 covers 12 residues. CDR3 in DNA: TGTGCCAGCAGCTCCCTAGGAAATGAGCAGTTCTTC. Translation: CASSSLGNEQFF.

V and J are TRBV10-3 and TRBJ2-1, with 8 bases lining up with TRBD1. This CDR3 comprises 15 residues. CDR1 and CDR2 (germline): ENHRY, SYGVKD. Trimming removed 2 bases from V and 8 bases from J; junction bases left unmatched: 8. CDR3 amino acids: CAISEPESGGDEQFF. The CDR3 bases are TGTGCCATCAGTGAGCCTGAGTCAGGGGGCGATGAGCAGTTCTTC.

V and J are TRBV5-1 and TRBJ2-3; 7 nucleotides align to TRBD2. The V and J ends lost 3 bases and 1 base, in that order; junction bases with no gene match: 5. The CDR3 runs to 15 residues. Germline V gene sequence: CDR1 SGHRS, CDR2 YFSETQ. CDR3 residues: CASSSRLAGTDTQYF. CDR3 in DNA: TGCGCCAGCAGCTCTCGACTAGCTGGCACAGATACGCAGTATTTT.